This T cell receptor (beta chain) was sequenced during a study of T-cell memory formation after mild COVID-19. Study summary: Among the donors, TCR clusters were largely specific to each donor.

With respect to this clonotype: The antigen is undetermined.

With 4 bases clipped from V and 4 bases from J, the junction kept 2 bases outside the gene matches. This CDR3 has 13 amino acids. Germline V gives CDR1 MDHEN, CDR2 SYDVKM. TCRdb re-called the 5' RACE reads with MiXCR, one entry per CDR3 protein. In the table there are about 120,000 distinct CDR3 sequences, 22% of which are singletons. Study-wide results and limits: Mostly located in CM and EM were contracting CD4+ clones, with contracting CD8+ clones located in EMRA.

The sequence was obtained from a man aged 18 to 29 who had mild COVID-19 (a few samples of this study predate the infection). Cell type and time point are not known. Input material: PBMCs or a T cell subset sorted from them (not recorded which). The rearrangement uses TRBV28 and TRBJ2-3; 7 nucleotides match TRBD1. Here the CDR3 DNA reads TGTGCCAGCAGTTACAGGGGCGCAGATACGCAGTATTTT. Protein sequence: CASSYRGADTQYF. Based on the CDR3 plus reference TRBV28 and TRBJ2-3, the full variable domain is DVKVTQSSRYLVKRTGEKVFLECVQDMDHENMFWYRQDPGLGLRLIYFSYDVKMKEKGDIPEGYSVSREKKERFSLILESASTNQTSMYLCASSYRGADTQYFGPGTRLTVL.